These T cell receptor beta chains were read from a single sample in a study of blood T cell repertoires in COVID-19. Sequencing was performed with immunoSEQ multiplex PCR; in TCRdb, only in-frame clones are kept and a portion is missing. This sample yields about 370,000 clones, of which around 87% are seen a single time; more than 0.8% belongs to the top ten. The sequencing sample was made of PBMCs or T cells enriched from blood (not recorded which). The receptors were sampled from a man aged 18 to 30 who had recovered from COVID-19. Both conserved end residues are part of each CDR3. D genes are given only for firm matches. Expanded clones get a size class; other rows say once, few or many, or leave the size out.

V gene	clone size	J gene	D gene	CDR3 protein	CDR3 DNA
TRBV9	.	TRBJ2-3	TRBD2	CASSVEGTSGGLTDTQYF	TGTGCCAGCAGCGTAGAGGGGACTAGCGGGGGACTCACAGATACGCAGTATTTT
TRBV15	.	TRBJ2-1	TRBD2	CATGFGLVNEQFF	TGTGCCACCGGGTTTGGACTAGTAAATGAGCAGTTCTTC
TRBV19	few	TRBJ2-1	TRBD2	CASSFGTSGPLHNEQFF	TGTGCCAGTAGTTTTGGGACTAGCGGGCCCCTTCACAATGAGCAGTTCTTC
TRBV7-8	.	TRBJ2-7	TRBD1	CASSIRQGYEQYF	TGTGCCAGCAGCATAAGACAGGGCTACGAGCAGTACTTC
TRBV12-3/TRBV12-4	.	TRBJ1-6	.	CASSQRGNSPLHF	TGTGCCAGCAGTCAAAGGGGGAATTCACCCCTCCACTTT
TRBV11-2	.	TRBJ1-5	.	CASSWGQQQPQHF	TGTGCCAGCAGCTGGGGACAACAGCAGCCCCAGCATTTT
TRBV23-1	.	TRBJ2-1	.	CASSQWPRVGYNEQFF	TGCGCCAGCAGTCAATGGCCCAGGGTTGGGTACAATGAGCAGTTCTTC
TRBV27	once	TRBJ1-2	.	CASSFGGVYGYTF	TGTGCCAGCAGTTTCGGCGGCGTCTATGGCTACACCTTC
TRBV3-1/TRBV3-2	few	TRBJ1-1	TRBD1	CASRSRGTALGEAFF	TGTGCCAGCAGATCCCGTGGGACAGCACTGGGGGAAGCTTTCTTT
TRBV10-3	.	TRBJ1-2	TRBD1	CAIIRAGTGGRAPYGYTF	TGTGCCATCATCAGAGCCGGGACAGGGGGCCGCGCGCCCTATGGCTACACCTTC
TRBV5-1	.	TRBJ1-2	.	CASSLVPGEGYTF	TGCGCCAGCAGCTTAGTCCCAGGGGAGGGCTACACCTTC
TRBV3-1/TRBV3-2	once	TRBJ1-6	TRBD1	CASSQGTGNSPLHF	TGTGCCAGCAGCCAAGGGACAGGAAATTCACCCCTCCACTTT
TRBV30	.	TRBJ2-3	TRBD2	CAWDALTGTSGGQYSTDTQYF	TGTGCCTGGGATGCCTTAACCGGGACTAGCGGGGGGCAATATAGCACAGATACGCAGTATTTT